This TCR beta chain derives from a study of T cell changes during pregnancy in multiple sclerosis. Trimming left V 3 bases short and J 4 bases short, with 12 bases between. CDR1 is MGHDK and CDR2 is SYGVNS in the germline V gene. The CDR3 length is 14 residues. Only in-frame clones appear in the TCRdb table, and some are missing; sequencing was by immunoSEQ multiplex PCR. The sample lists 34,000 or so clones, roughly 90% occurring once. The sample here was CD8+ T cells from peripheral blood mononuclear cells, taken after pregnancy. This rearrangement joins TRBV25-1 to TRBJ1-2, with a possible D match to TRBD1 (5 bases). The sequence was obtained from a female donor with multiple sclerosis, enrolled in a pregnancy study. The CDR3 DNA reads TGTGCCAGCAGTGATCCTCAAGACAGCTATGGCTACACCTTC. Amino acid sequence: CASSDPQDSYGYTF.